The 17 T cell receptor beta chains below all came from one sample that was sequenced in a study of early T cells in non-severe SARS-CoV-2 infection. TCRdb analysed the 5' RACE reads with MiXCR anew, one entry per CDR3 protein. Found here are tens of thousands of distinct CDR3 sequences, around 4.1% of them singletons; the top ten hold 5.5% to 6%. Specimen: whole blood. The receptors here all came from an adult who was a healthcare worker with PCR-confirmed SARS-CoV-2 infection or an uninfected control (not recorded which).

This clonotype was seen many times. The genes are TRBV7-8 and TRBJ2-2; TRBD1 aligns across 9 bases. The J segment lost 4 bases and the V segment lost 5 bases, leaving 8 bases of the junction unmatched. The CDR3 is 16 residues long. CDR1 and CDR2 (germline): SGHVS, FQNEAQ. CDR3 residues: CASSPPQGALTGELFF. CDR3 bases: TGTGCCAGCAGCCCGCCACAGGGGGCCCTCACCGGGGAGCTGTTTTTT.

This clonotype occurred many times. The CDR3 region has the DNA TGTGCCACCAGCAGAGATGGGGCAGCGCGGGGGGAGCAGTACTTC. Translated: CATSRDGAARGEQYF. The chain uses TRBV15 and TRBJ2-7; TRBD2 aligns across 7 bases. V trimming: 0 bases; J trimming: 7 bases; junction bases outside the gene matches: 9. From germline, CDR1 is LNHNV and CDR2 YYDKDF (reference sequence). The length of the CDR3 is 15 residues.

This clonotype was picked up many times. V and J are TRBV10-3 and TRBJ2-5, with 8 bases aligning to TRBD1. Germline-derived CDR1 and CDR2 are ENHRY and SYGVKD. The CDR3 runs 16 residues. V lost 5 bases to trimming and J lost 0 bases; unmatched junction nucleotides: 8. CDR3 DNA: TGTGCCATCAGTCCTGGAGGACAGGGAGACCAAGAGACCCAGTACTTC. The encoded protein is CAISPGGQGDQETQYF.

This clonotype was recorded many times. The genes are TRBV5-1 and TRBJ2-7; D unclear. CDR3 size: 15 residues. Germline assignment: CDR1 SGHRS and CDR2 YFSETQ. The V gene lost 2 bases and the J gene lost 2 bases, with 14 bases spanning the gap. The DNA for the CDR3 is TGCGCCAGCAGCTTCCGACCCTCACGGACCTACGAGCAGTACTTC. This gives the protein CASSFRPSRTYEQYF.

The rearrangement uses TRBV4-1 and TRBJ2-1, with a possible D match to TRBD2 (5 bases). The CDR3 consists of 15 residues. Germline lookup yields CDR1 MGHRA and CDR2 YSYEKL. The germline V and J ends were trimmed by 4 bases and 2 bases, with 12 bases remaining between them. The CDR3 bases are TGCGCCAGCAGCCTCCAGTCACTAGCCTACAATGAGCAGTTCTTC. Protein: CASSLQSLAYNEQFF.

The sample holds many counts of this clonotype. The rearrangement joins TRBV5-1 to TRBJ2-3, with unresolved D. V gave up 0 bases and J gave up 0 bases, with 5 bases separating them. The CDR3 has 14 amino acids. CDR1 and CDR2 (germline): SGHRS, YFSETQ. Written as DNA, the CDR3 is TGCGCCAGCAGCTTGGCCACTAGCACAGATACGCAGTATTTT. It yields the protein CASSLATSTDTQYF.

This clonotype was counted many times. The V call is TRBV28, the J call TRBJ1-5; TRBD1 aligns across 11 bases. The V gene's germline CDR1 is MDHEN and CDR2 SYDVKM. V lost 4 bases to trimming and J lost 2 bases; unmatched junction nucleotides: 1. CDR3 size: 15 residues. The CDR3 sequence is CASSWGQGGNQPQHF. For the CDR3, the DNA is TGTGCCAGCAGTTGGGGACAGGGGGGCAATCAGCCCCAGCATTTT.

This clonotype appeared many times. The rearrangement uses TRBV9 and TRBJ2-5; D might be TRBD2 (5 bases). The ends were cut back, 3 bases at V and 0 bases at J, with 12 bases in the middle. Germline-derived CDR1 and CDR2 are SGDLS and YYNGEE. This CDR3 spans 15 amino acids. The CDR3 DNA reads TGTGCCAGCAGCGCCCCCGAGGGATACCAAGAGACCCAGTACTTC. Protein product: CASSAPEGYQETQYF. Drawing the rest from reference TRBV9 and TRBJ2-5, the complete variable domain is DSGVTQTPKHLITATGQRVTLRCSPRSGDLSVYWYQQSLDQGLQFLIQYYNGEERAKGNILERFSAQQFPDLHSELNLSSLELGDSALYFCASSAPEGYQETQYFGPGTRLLVL.

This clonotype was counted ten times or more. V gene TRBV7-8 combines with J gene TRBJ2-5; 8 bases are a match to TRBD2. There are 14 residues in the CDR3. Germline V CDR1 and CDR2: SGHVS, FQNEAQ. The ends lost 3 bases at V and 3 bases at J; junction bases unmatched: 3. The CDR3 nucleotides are TGTGCCAGCAGCTTCGGACTAGCAAAAGAGACCCAGTACTTC. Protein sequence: CASSFGLAKETQYF.

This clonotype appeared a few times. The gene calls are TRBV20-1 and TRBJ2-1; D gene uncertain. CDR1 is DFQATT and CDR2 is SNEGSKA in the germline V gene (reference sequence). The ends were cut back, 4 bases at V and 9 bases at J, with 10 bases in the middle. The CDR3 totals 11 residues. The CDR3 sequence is CSAIIYSEQFF. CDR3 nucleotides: TGCAGTGCTATCATATATAGTGAGCAGTTCTTC.

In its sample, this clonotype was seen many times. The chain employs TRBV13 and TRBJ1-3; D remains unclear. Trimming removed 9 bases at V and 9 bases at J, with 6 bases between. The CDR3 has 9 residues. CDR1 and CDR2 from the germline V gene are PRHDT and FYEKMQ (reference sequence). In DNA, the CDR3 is TGTGCCAGTCCCGTCACCATATATTTT. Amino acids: CASPVTIYF.

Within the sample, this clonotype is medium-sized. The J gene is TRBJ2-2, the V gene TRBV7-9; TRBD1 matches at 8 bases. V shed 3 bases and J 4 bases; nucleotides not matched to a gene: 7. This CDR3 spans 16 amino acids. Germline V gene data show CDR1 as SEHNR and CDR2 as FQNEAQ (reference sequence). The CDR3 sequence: CASSFRTGRPTGELFF. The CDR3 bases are TGTGCCAGCAGCTTTAGGACAGGGAGACCCACCGGGGAGCTGTTTTTT.

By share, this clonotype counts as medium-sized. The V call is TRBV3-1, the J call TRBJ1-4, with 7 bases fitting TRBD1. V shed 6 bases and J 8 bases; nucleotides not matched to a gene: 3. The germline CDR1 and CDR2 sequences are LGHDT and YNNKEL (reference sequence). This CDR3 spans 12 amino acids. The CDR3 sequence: CASRTGLEKLFF. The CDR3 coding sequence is TGTGCCAGCAGGACAGGGTTGGAAAAACTGTTTTTT.

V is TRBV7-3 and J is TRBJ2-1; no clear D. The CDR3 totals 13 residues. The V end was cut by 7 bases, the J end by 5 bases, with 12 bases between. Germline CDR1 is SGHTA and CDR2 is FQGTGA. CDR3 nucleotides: TGTGCCAGCACCCTCGGTGGGCACAATGAGCAGTTCTTC. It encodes CASTLGGHNEQFF.

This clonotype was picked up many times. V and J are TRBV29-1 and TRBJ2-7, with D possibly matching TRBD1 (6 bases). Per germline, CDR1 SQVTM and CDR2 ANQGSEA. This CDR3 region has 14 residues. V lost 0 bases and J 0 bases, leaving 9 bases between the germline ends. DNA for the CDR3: TGCAGCGTTGAAGAGGTGGACAGCTCCTACGAGCAGTACTTC. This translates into CSVEEVDSSYEQYF.

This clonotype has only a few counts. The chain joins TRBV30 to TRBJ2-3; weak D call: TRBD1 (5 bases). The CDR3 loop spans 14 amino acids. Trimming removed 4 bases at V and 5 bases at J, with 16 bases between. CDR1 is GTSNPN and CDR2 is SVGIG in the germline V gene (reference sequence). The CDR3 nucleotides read TGTGCCTGGAACTTCGGCAGGGCGGAAGATACGCAGTATTTT. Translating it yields CAWNFGRAEDTQYF.

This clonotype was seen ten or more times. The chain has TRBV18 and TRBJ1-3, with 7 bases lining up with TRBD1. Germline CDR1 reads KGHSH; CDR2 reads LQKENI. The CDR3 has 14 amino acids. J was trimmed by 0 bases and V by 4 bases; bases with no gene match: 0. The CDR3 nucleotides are TGTGCCAGCTCACGGGACAGCTCTGGAAACACCATATATTTT. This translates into CASSRDSSGNTIYF.